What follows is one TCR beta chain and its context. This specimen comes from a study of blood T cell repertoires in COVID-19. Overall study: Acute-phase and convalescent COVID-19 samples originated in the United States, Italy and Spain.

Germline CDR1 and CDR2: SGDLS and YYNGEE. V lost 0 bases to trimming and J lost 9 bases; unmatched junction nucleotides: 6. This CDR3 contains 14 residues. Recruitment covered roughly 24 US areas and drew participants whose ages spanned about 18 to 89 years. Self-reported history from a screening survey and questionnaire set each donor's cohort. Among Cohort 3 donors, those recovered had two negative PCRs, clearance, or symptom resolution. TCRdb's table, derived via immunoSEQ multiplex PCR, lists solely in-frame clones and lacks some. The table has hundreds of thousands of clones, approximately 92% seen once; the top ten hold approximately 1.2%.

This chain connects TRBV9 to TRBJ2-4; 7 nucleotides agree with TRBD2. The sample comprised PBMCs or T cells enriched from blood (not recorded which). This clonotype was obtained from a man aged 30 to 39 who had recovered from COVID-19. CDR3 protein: CASSVASRETIQYF. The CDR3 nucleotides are TGTGCCAGCAGCGTAGCTTCGCGGGAGACCATTCAGTACTTC.